One TCR beta chain is described in this entry. This sample is part of a study of identical twins' blood T cells. Study in general: Roughly six alpha and about 6 beta libraries together yielded about 46 million reads.

Both ends of each TCR cDNA library bore sample-specific barcodes. TCRdb fed the 5' RACE reads into MiXCR, producing one record per CDR3 protein. The profile covers a few hundred thousand distinct CDR3 sequences, with about 28% appearing a single time and approximately 6.6% taken by the ten largest. After removal of 3 bases from V and 4 bases from J, the junction contained 1 base not matched to a gene. The germline CDR1 and CDR2 sequences are SGHKS and YYEKEE (reference sequence). The CDR3 contains 14 residues. The V gene is TRBV5-5, the J gene TRBJ1-6; 7 nucleotides match TRBD1. Sequencing was done on a sample of PBMCs. The source of this sequence is a woman between 18 and 55 years old in good health. The CDR3, as DNA: TGTGCCAGCAGCTCGGGACAGTATAATTCACCCCTCCACTTT. Translating gives CASSSGQYNSPLHF.